This T cell receptor (beta chain) was profiled in a study of T cell repertoires in cytomegalovirus infection. Findings and limits, study-wide: CMV-specific TCR beta clonotypes restricted by HLA-C dominated the ex vivo response. Identification of carriers of CMV plus the relevant HLA was performed using cumulative public TCR beta family frequency.

MiXCR, run by TCRdb on the reads, gives a single entry per CDR3 protein. The sample lists more than 200,000 distinct CDR3 sequences, approximately 9% seen once, with roughly 15% in the top ten. With 7 bases removed from V and 4 bases from J, the gap between germline ends came to 10 bases. There are 12 residues in the CDR3. Germline V gene lookup returns CDR1 MNHEY and CDR2 SMNVEV (reference sequence). This clonotype occurred many times. Its specificity is unknown. This sequence was found in a human donor in good health (CMV status not recorded). Some clones in this sample may be carry-over from other donors' samples. V and J are TRBV27 and TRBJ2-5; unclear D gene. The specimen was PBMCs. The CDR3 reads CASTSTGETQYF. CDR3 coding DNA: TGTGCCAGCACCTCGACGGGAGAGACCCAGTACTTC.